One sample yielded the 5 T cell receptor beta chains listed below, sequenced in a study of identical twins. MiXCR, run by TCRdb on the 5' RACE reads, gives a single entry per CDR3 protein. Of about 160,000 distinct CDR3 sequences listed, around 3.6% are singletons. The sample was memory T cells sorted from blood. The receptors derive from a man aged 18 to 29 in good health.

This clonotype has ten or more counts. This chain uses TRBV5-6 with TRBJ2-2; 8 bases fit TRBD2. This CDR3 has 13 amino acids. Germline lookup yields CDR1 SGHDT and CDR2 YYEEEE. Trimming cost V 4 bases and J 5 bases; bases outside gene matches: 1. CDR3 coding DNA: TGTGCCAGCAGCCGACTAGCGACCGGGGAGCTGTTTTTT. Its translation: CASSRLATGELFF.

In this sample, this clonotype turned up many times. J is TRBJ2-5 and V is TRBV18, with D perhaps matching TRBD1 (5 bases). The CDR3 sequence is 14 residues long. Germline V gives CDR1 KGHSH, CDR2 LQKENI. Between the trimmed V and J ends, which lost 6 bases and 2 bases, there was a span of 13 bases. The CDR3 is CASSQGVGQETQYF. CDR3 nucleotide sequence: TGTGCCAGCTCCCAGGGCGTCGGGCAAGAGACCCAGTACTTC. Full variable domain (outside the CDR3, taken from reference TRBV18 and TRBJ2-5): NAGVMQNPRHLVRRRGQEARLRCSPMKGHSHVYWYRQLPEEGLKFMVYLQKENIIDESGMPKERFSAEFPKEGPSILRIQQVVRGDSAAYFCASSQGVGQETQYFGPGTRLLVL.

This clonotype was counted ten times or more. V usage is TRBV10-1 and J usage is TRBJ2-3; 12 bases match TRBD2. Germline CDR1 WNHNN, CDR2 SYGVQD (reference sequence). The CDR3 length is 15 residues. V was pared by 8 bases and J by 2 bases, with 5 bases of the junction left unmatched. The DNA of the CDR3 is TGCGCCAGCTCGGGACTAGCGGGTTACACAGATACGCAGTATTTT. This gives the protein CASSGLAGYTDTQYF.

There are many counts of this clonotype. V and J are TRBV12-3 or TRBV12-4 and TRBJ2-1; TRBD1 or TRBD2 may be the D gene (5 bases each). With 7 bases removed from V and 15 bases from J, the gap between germline ends came to 19 bases. The CDR3 contains 12 residues. CDR3 sequence: CASTRRDLGLFF. CDR3 DNA: TGTGCCAGCACCCGCAGGGACCTTGGGCTGTTCTTC.

This clonotype was recorded many times. The CDR3 sequence: CASSLGTGTGSSYEQYF. The CDR3 region has the DNA TGTGCCAGCAGCTTAGGTACGGGGACAGGCTCCTCCTACGAGCAGTACTTC. The chain links TRBV5-6 to TRBJ2-7; TRBD1 matches 8 bases. With V trimmed by 2 bases and J by 0 bases, 10 bases remained unmatched. CDR3 length: 17 residues. Germline V gene data show CDR1 as SGHDT and CDR2 as YYEEEE.